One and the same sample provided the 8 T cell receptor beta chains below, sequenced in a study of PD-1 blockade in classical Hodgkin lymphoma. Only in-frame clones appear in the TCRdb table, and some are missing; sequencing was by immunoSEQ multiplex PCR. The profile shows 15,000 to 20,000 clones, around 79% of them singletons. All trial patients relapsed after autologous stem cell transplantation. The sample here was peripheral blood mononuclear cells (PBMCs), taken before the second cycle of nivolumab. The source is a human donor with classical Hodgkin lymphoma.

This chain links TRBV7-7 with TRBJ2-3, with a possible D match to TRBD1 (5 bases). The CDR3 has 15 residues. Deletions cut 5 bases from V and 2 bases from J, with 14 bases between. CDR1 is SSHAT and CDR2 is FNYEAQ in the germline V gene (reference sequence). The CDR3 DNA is TGTGCCAGCAGCGCCAGGGCCAGGAACACAGATACGCAGTATTTT. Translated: CASSARARNTDTQYF.

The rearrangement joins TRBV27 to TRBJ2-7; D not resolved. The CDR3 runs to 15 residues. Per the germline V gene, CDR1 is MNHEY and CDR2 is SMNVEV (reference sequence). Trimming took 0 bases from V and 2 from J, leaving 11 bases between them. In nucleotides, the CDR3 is TGTGCCAGCAGTTTATCCCTCGGCGGAACCTACGAGCAGTACTTC. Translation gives CASSLSLGGTYEQYF.

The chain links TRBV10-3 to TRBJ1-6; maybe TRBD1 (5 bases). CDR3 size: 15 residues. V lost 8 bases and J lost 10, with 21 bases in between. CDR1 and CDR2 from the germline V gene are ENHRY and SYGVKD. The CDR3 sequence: CAIAAGTVVPSPLHF. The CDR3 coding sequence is TGTGCCATCGCGGCCGGGACTGTCGTCCCCTCACCCCTCCACTTT.

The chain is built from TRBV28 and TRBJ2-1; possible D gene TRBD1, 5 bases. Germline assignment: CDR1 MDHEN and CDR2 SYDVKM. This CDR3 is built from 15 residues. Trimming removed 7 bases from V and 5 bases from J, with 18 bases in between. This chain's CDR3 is CASTGALGPHNEQFF. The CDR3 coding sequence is TGTGCCAGCACCGGAGCACTGGGGCCCCACAATGAGCAGTTCTTC.

In nucleotides, the CDR3 is TGTGCCAGCAAACTCGGGGTGGGCACTGAAGCTTTCTTT. Amino acid sequence: CASKLGVGTEAFF. The chain couples TRBV7-2 to TRBJ1-1; D remains ambiguous. Germline values: CDR1 SGHTA, CDR2 FQGNSA. The CDR3 loop spans 13 amino acids. V dropped 7 bases and J dropped 4 bases, with 13 bases sitting between them.

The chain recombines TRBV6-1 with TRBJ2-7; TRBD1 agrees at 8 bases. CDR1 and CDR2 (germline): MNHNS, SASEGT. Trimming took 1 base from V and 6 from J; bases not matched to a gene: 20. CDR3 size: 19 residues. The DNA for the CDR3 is TGTGCCAGCAGTGAAGTCCCCTTATCGATCGGGACAGGTCGGAGCGAGCAGTACTTC. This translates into CASSEVPLSIGTGRSEQYF.

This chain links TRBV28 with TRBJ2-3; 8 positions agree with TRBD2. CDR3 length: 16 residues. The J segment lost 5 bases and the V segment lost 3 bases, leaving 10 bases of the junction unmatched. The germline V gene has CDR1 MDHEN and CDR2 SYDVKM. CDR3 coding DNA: TGTGCCAGCAGTTTGTATGCGAGCGGGAGAAGAGATACGCAGTATTTT. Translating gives CASSLYASGRRDTQYF.

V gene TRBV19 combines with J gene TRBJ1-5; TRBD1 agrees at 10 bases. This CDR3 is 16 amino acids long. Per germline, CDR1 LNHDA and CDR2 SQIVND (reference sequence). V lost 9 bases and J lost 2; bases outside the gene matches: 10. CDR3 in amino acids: CASDPSGTGGNQPQHF. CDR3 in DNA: TGTGCCAGCGACCCTTCCGGGACAGGGGGCAATCAGCCCCAGCATTTT.